A selection of T cell receptor beta chains follows, all from one sample in a study of vaccination effects on CD4 cells after COVID-19. No cognate antigen is known for these TCRs. Libraries were prepared by immunoSEQ multiplex PCR; TCRdb keeps only in-frame clonotypes and omits some of them. The table has around 35,000 clones, around 66% seen once; the top ten hold approximately 15%. The source material was CD4+ T cells from PBMCs cultured with HCoV-OC43 spike peptides, sampled before COVID-19 vaccination. The receptors originated from a human donor who received a COVID-19 vaccine. CDR3s include the opening cysteine and the closing phenylalanine or tryptophan. D genes are given only for firm matches. Clone size is given for some rows only: seen once, a few or many times, or a class if the clone is expanded.

D,V,J,length,size,DNA,CDR3
TRBD2,TRBV2,TRBJ2-1,15,-,TGTGCCAGCACCGAACAGTCTAGCGGGGGTCATGAGCAGTTCTTC,CASTEQSSGGHEQFF
-,TRBV11-3,TRBJ2-2,13,once,TGTGCCAGCGCTCGCCAGAACACCGGGGAGCTGTTTTTT,CASARQNTGELFF
-,TRBV7-2,TRBJ1-2,14,few,TGTGCCAGCAGCCCTAGCCAGGGGTCCTATGGCTACACCTTC,CASSPSQGSYGYTF
TRBD2,TRBV4-1,TRBJ2-1,15,-,TGCGCCAGCAAAGTTCGGGCGGGAGTTGGAAATGAGCAGTTCTTC,CASKVRAGVGNEQFF
-,TRBV5-1,TRBJ2-3,15,-,TGCGCCAGCAGCCGTGACGGTTCTAGCACAGATACGCAGTATTTT,CASSRDGSSTDTQYF
-,TRBV5-5,TRBJ2-2,15,-,TGTGCCAGCAGCTTATCGCGGTCCTCCACCGGGGAGCTGTTTTTT,CASSLSRSSTGELFF
-,TRBV3-1/TRBV3-2,TRBJ2-3,12,few,TGTGCCAGCAGCCAAGTCCCAGATACGCAGTATTTT,CASSQVPDTQYF
-,TRBV20-1,TRBJ1-1,15,-,TGCAGTGCTAGTGACCCAGGGTTTGGGAACACTGAAGCTTTCTTT,CSASDPGFGNTEAFF
-,TRBV4-2,TRBJ2-1,14,-,TGTGCCAGCAGCCAAGTCCTGACCTTCGGTGAGCAGTTCTTC,CASSQVLTFGEQFF
-,TRBV7-2,TRBJ1-2,14,-,TGTGCCAGCAGCTTATCTAGGGCGGACTATGGCTACACCTTC,CASSLSRADYGYTF
TRBD1,TRBV6-2/TRBV6-3,TRBJ2-7,15,-,TGTGCCAGCAGTTACGGGACAGGGGGGCTCTACGAGCAGTACTTC,CASSYGTGGLYEQYF
-,TRBV7-9,TRBJ2-1,16,few,TGTGCCAGCAGCCCGACTTTAGCGGGACAGTACAATGAGCAGTTCTTC,CASSPTLAGQYNEQFF
TRBD1,TRBV6-5,TRBJ1-2,13,-,TGTGCCAGCAGTTACCCCGGGACAGGGGTTTTCACCTTC,CASSYPGTGVFTF
TRBD2,TRBV4-1,TRBJ2-2,19,-,TGCGCCAGCAGCCAAGGGGGGGGACTAGCGGGACGGAACACCGGGGAGCTGTTTTTT,CASSQGGGLAGRNTGELFF